What follows are 24 T cell receptor beta chains derived from one specimen sequenced in a study of T cells in Graves' hyperthyroidism and ophthalmopathy. RNA transcripts gave rise to amplified TCR beta CDR3 regions. First-round RT-PCR with HTBI primers amplified the TCR CDR3 region. TCRdb re-called the multiplex PCR reads through MiXCR, storing one row per CDR3 protein. The table shows about 290,000 distinct CDR3 sequences, with approximately 15% occurring only once. Material for sequencing was blood. These receptors all stem from a woman aged 55-70 years with Graves' ophthalmopathy.

This clonotype was observed a few times. The chain links TRBV28 to TRBJ2-2, with D perhaps TRBD1 (6 bases). CDR3 length: 14 amino acids. CDR1 is MDHEN, CDR2 SYDVKM, per germline. CDR3 amino acids: CAGGTGQNTGELFF. The DNA of the CDR3 is TGTGCAGGTGGAACAGGGCAGAACACCGGGGAGCTGTTTTTT.

The chain joins TRBV3-2 to TRBJ2-5; the D segment call TRBD2 is taken from the table without a DNA check. TRBV3-2 is termed a pseudogene. The CDR3 contains 18 residues. The CDR3 DNA follows: TGTGCCAGCAGCCAACGGAGGGGACTAGCGGGAGGGACAGAGACCCAGTACTTC. It specifies CASSQRRGLAGGTETQYF.

This clonotype was counted many times. This chain uses TRBV7-9 with TRBJ2-1; TRBD2 matches 8 bases. This CDR3 is built from 13 residues. V dropped 2 bases and J dropped 10; count of bases not matched to a gene: 4. CDR1 is SEHNR, CDR2 FQNEAQ, per germline (reference sequence). The CDR3 loop is CASSLMGLGEQFF. The CDR3 bases are TGTGCCAGCAGCTTAATGGGACTAGGGGAGCAGTTCTTC.

This clonotype was observed many times. Here the CDR3 DNA reads TGCGCCAGCAGCCAAGGGCGGGAGCGGGCTTTCTTT. It translates to CASSQGRERAFF. The chain combines TRBV4-3 with TRBJ1-1; D remains ambiguous. V was shortened by 1 base and J by 11 bases, with 11 bases between the two germline ends. The length of the CDR3 is 12 residues. Germline V gene sequence: CDR1 LGHNA, CDR2 YSLEER.

This clonotype was seen repeatedly, ten times or more. V is TRBV28 and J is TRBJ2-7; D ambiguous. The germline V gene encodes CDR1 MDHEN and CDR2 SYDVKM. This CDR3 has 12 residues. Trimming cost V 1 base and J 3 bases, with 4 bases left between them. In DNA, the CDR3 is TGTGCCAGCAGTTTATACAGCTACGAGCAGTACTTC. It is translated as CASSLYSYEQYF.

In the case of this clonotype: It may be a read error: a sequence one base away is much more abundant. The gene calls are TRBV18 and TRBJ1-2; a weak D match, TRBD1 (6 bases). Germline-derived CDR1 and CDR2 are KGHSH and LQKENI. The CDR3 totals 13 residues. CDR3 region: CASSPAGEGGCTF. CDR3 nucleotide sequence: TGTGCCAGCTCACCGGCAGGGGAAGGTGGCTGCACCTTC.

At least ten counts were recorded for this clonotype. The CDR3 is CSVVGHLMNTEAFF. The CDR3 DNA follows: TGCAGCGTTGTCGGACACCTAATGAACACTGAAGCTTTCTTT. The genes are TRBV29-1 and TRBJ1-1; weak D call: TRBD1 (5 bases). The germline V and J ends were trimmed by 4 bases and 0 bases, with 12 bases remaining between them. Germline V gene data show CDR1 as SQVTM and CDR2 as ANQGSEA. The CDR3 length is 14 residues.

The rearrangement joins TRBV5-8 to TRBJ1-3, with D unclear. V was cut by 2 bases and J by 2 bases, with 14 bases left in between. The CDR3 has 16 amino acids. From germline, CDR1 is SGHTS and CDR2 YDEGEE. CDR3 protein: CASSFGGRSTGNTIYF. For the CDR3, the DNA is TGTGCCAGCAGCTTCGGCGGCAGATCTACTGGAAACACCATATATTTT.

This clonotype was seen repeatedly, ten times or more. This rearrangement joins TRBV18 to TRBJ1-1; D perhaps matches TRBD1 (6 bases). This CDR3 spans 12 amino acids. Trimming took 4 bases from V and 6 from J, leaving 9 bases between them. The V gene's germline CDR1 is KGHSH and CDR2 LQKENI. CDR3 DNA: TGTGCCAGCTCACAGGGGGAGGCTGAAGCTTTCTTT. This translates into CASSQGEAEAFF.

This chain connects TRBV4-3 to TRBJ2-2; TRBD1 matches at 10 bases. Trimming took 1 base from V and 0 from J; bases not matched to a gene: 2. CDR3 length equals 17 residues. The germline CDR1 and CDR2 sequences are LGHNA and YSLEER. CDR3 loop: CASSQGGQGANTGELFF. The CDR3 DNA reads TGCGCCAGCAGCCAAGGAGGACAGGGGGCGAACACCGGGGAGCTGTTTTTT.

This chain links TRBV6-1 with TRBJ1-1, with D possibly being TRBD1 (6 bases). Germline CDR1 MNHNS, CDR2 SASEGT. This CDR3 has 13 residues. Trimming took 5 bases from V and 4 from J, leaving 11 bases between them. The CDR3 region is CASSHTGSTEAFF. CDR3 coding DNA: TGTGCCAGCAGTCATACAGGGTCCACTGAAGCTTTCTTT.

The rearrangement joins TRBV19 to TRBJ2-7; tentative D call: TRBD1 (6 bases). The CDR3 spans 13 residues. Germline CDR1 and CDR2: LNHDA and SQIVND (reference sequence). The germline V and J ends were trimmed by 3 bases and 6 bases, with 12 bases remaining between them. In DNA form, the CDR3 reads TGTGCCAGTAGTATGGGGACAAGTGGCGAGCAGTACTTC. It yields the protein CASSMGTSGEQYF.

Remarks on this clonotype: A much more abundant neighbour one base away suggests this may be a read error. This chain joins TRBV5-6 and TRBJ2-7; D tentatively reads TRBD1 or TRBD2 (7 bases each). The V end was cut by 4 bases, the J end by 2 bases, with 31 bases between. This CDR3 has 20 amino acids. CDR1 and CDR2 from the germline V gene are SGHDT and YYEEEE. The CDR3 loop is CASSPPGSYRGLAEPYEQYF. CDR3 in DNA: TGTGCCAGCAGCCCCCCCGGGAGCTATAGGGGGCTAGCGGAACCCTACGAGCAGTACTTC.

With regard to this clonotype: A clone one base away is much larger, so this may be a read error. The V and J genes are TRBV2 and TRBJ2-3, with D perhaps being TRBD1 or TRBD2 (7 bases each). Trimming took 8 bases from V and 3 from J, leaving 18 bases between them. Germline V lookup: CDR1 SNHLY, CDR2 FYNNEI. The CDR3 extends over 15 amino acids. The CDR3 here is CASGINRGGTDTQYF. CDR3 sequence (DNA): TGTGCCAGCGGTATTAACAGGGGAGGGACAGATACGCAGTATTTT. Drawing the rest from reference TRBV2 and TRBJ2-3, the complete variable domain is EPEVTQTPSHQVTQMGQEVILRCVPISNHLYFYWYRQILGQKVEFLVSFYNNEISEKSEIFDDQFSVERPDGSNFTLKIRSTKLEDSAMYFCASGINRGGTDTQYFGPGTRLTVL.

This clonotype was recorded many times. This chain connects TRBV19 to TRBJ1-1; D is uncertain. V was shortened by 1 base and J by 3 bases, with 6 bases between the two germline ends. The V gene's germline CDR1 is LNHDA and CDR2 SQIVND (reference sequence). The CDR3 covers 13 residues. The CDR3 reads CASSIGGDTEAFF. CDR3 coding DNA: TGTGCCAGTAGTATAGGTGGGGACACTGAAGCTTTCTTT.

Many counts were recorded for this clonotype. The CDR3 is CSARRSAGEETQYF. The CDR3 DNA follows: TGCAGTGCAAGGAGATCGGCGGGGGAAGAGACCCAGTACTTC. The chain carries TRBV20-1 and TRBJ2-5; TRBD2 matches 7 bases. The V gene's germline CDR1 is DFQATT and CDR2 SNEGSKA (reference sequence). CDR3 size: 14 residues. V dropped 6 bases and J dropped 3; count of bases not matched to a gene: 10.

The chain is built from TRBV6-5 and TRBJ1-2; D remains unclear. Trimming shortened V by 3 bases and J by 8 bases, and 13 bases separated the two germline ends. The CDR3 is 13 amino acids. CDR1 and CDR2 (germline): MNHEY, SVGAGI. CDR3 sequence: CASSYSSAGGYTF. The CDR3 DNA sequence: TGTGCCAGCAGTTATTCCTCCGCCGGAGGCTACACCTTC.

This clonotype was seen repeatedly, ten times or more. The chain recombines TRBV7-2 with TRBJ2-5, with TRBD2 as a possible D gene (6 bases). Germline CDR1 SGHTA, CDR2 FQGNSA. V shed 8 bases and J shed 1 base, with 20 bases lying between them. This CDR3 region has 16 residues. The CDR3 spells CASGRGFGPFQETQYF. The DNA of the CDR3 is TGTGCCAGCGGGCGGGGCTTCGGGCCGTTCCAAGAGACCCAGTACTTC.

The CDR3 region has the DNA TGTGCCAGCAGCCGACGGACAGTTTTAGACACCATATATTTT. It is translated as CASSRRTVLDTIYF. This chain links TRBV3-1 with TRBJ1-3; D possibly corresponds to TRBD1 (6 bases). This CDR3 spans 14 amino acids. V was trimmed by 4 bases and J by 8 bases, leaving 15 bases between them. Per the germline V gene, CDR1 is LGHDT and CDR2 is YNNKEL (reference sequence). The full variable domain, its missing parts supplied by reference TRBV3-1 and TRBJ1-3, is DTAVSQTPKYLVTQMGNDKSIKCEQNLGHDTMYWYKQDSKKFLKIMFSYNNKELIINETVPNRFSPKSPDKAHLNLHINSLELGDSAVYFCASSRRTVLDTIYFGEGSWLTVV.

This clonotype was seen a handful of times. This rearrangement joins TRBV19 to TRBJ2-1, with 9 bases lining up with TRBD1. The germline gives CDR1 LNHDA, CDR2 SQIVND (reference sequence). The junction had 4 bases not matched to a gene; V was cut back by 4 bases and J by 3 bases. CDR3 length equals 15 residues. DNA of the CDR3: TGTGCCAGTAGTACGGGACAGGGAAGCTACAATGAGCAGTTCTTC. It encodes CASSTGQGSYNEQFF. Looking up the rest from reference TRBV19 and TRBJ2-1 gives the full variable domain: DGGITQSPKYLFRKEGQNVTLSCEQNLNHDAMYWYRQDPGQGLRLIYYSQIVNDFQKGDIAEGYSVSREKKESFPLTVTSAQKNPTAFYLCASSTGQGSYNEQFFGPGTRLTVL.

V usage is TRBV5-5 and J usage is TRBJ2-2; maybe TRBD1 (5 bases). Germline V gene data show CDR1 as SGHKS and CDR2 as YYEKEE (reference sequence). V was trimmed by 7 bases and J by 5 bases, leaving 15 bases between them. The CDR3 contains 14 residues. Here the CDR3 reads CASRRASGTGELFF. CDR3 in DNA: TGTGCCAGCCGCCGGGCCTCAGGGACCGGGGAGCTGTTTTTT.

This clonotype was recorded at least ten times. V and J are TRBV18 and TRBJ2-5, with 7 bases identical to TRBD1. This CDR3 spans 14 amino acids. The germline CDR1 and CDR2 sequences are KGHSH and LQKENI. V was pared by 4 bases and J by 1 base, with 3 bases of the junction left unmatched. CDR3 protein: CASSRQGVQETQYF. CDR3 bases: TGTGCCAGCTCACGACAGGGTGTCCAAGAGACCCAGTACTTC.

This clonotype occurred many times. The junction does not match germline at one end; this may be a read error. This rearrangement joins TRBV5-1 to TRBJ2-3, with TRBD1 as a possible D gene (5 bases). This CDR3 contains 14 residues. CDR1 is SGHRS and CDR2 is YFSETQ in the germline V gene. The CDR3 sequence is CASSLDSSTDTQYF. The CDR3 DNA is TGTGCCAGCAGCTTAGACAGTTCCACAGATACGCAGTATTTT.

This clonotype has more than one count but fewer than ten. This sequence joins TRBV11-3 and TRBJ2-2; no definite D call. V lost 2 bases and J 1 base, leaving 11 bases between the germline ends. The CDR3 is made up of 16 amino acids. Per the germline V gene, CDR1 is SGHNT and CDR2 is YENEEA. The CDR3: CASSLSKTRNTGELFF. CDR3 DNA sequence: TGTGCCAGCAGCTTAAGTAAAACGAGGAACACCGGGGAGCTGTTTTTT.